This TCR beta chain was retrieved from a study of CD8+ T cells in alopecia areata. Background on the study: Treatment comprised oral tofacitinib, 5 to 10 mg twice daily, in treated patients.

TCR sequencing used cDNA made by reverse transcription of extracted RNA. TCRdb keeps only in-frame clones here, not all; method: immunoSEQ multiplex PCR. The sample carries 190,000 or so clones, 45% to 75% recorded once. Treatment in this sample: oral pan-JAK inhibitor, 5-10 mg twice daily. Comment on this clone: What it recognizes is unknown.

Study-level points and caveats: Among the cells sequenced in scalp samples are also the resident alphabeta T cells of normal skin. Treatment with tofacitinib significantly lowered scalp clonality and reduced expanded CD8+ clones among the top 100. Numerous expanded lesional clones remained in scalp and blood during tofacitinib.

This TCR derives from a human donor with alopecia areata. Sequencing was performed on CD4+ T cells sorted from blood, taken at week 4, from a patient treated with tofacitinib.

As DNA, the CDR3 is TGCGCCAGCAGTGTCTACACCGGGGAGCTGTTTTTT. Protein product: CASSVYTGELFF. The chain joins TRBV5-1 to TRBJ2-2; D is ambiguous. The CDR3 runs 12 residues. Germline V gives CDR1 SGHRS, CDR2 YFSETQ. V dropped 5 bases and J dropped 3 bases, with 5 bases sitting between them.